A selection of T cell receptor beta chains follows, all from one sample in a study of Ad26.COV2.S vaccination and SARS-CoV-2 variants. Assay used: immunoSEQ multiplex PCR; TCRdb lists only in-frame clones, some missing. The repertoire holds roughly 350,000 clones, with about 89% as singletons. This specimen was peripheral blood, taken in a trial of Ad26.COV2.S vaccine versus placebo. The receptor set was obtained from a person between 18 and 59 years old who received the Ad26.COV2.S COVID-19 vaccine or a placebo. Each CDR3 is given with its conserved first and last residue. A D gene is named only where the DNA matches it firmly. Clone size is stated in some rows and not others, as once, few, many or a class when expanded.

>TRBJ1-6|NA|TRBV4-2|NA
TGTGCCAGCAGCCGGGACCGAGGGATCTCAAGTTCACCCCTCCACTTT
CASSRDRGISSSPLHF
>TRBJ2-7|NA|TRBV15|NA
TGTGCCACCAGGAGGTTTTTGAGCTCCTACGAGCAGTACTTC
CATRRFLSSYEQYF
>TRBJ1-1|NA|TRBV7-2|NA
TGTGCCAGCAGCTTAGATCCCGGCTACACTGAAGCTTTCTTT
CASSLDPGYTEAFF
>TRBJ1-1|NA|TRBV6-6|TRBD1
TGTGCCAGCAGTTACACTTTGACAGGGAGGGGCACTGAAGCTTTCTTT
CASSYTLTGRGTEAFF
>TRBJ1-1|NA|TRBV7-8|NA
TGTGCCAGCAGCACGTTCACGAACACTGAAGCTTTCTTT
CASSTFTNTEAFF
>TRBJ1-3|NA|TRBV5-1|NA
TGCGCCAGCAGCCCGGGGGGGAATACAGGAGGAAACACCATATATTTT
CASSPGGNTGGNTIYF
>TRBJ1-3|NA|TRBV21-1|NA
TGTGCCAGCAGTCGTACAGGGGGCCCAGGTCCTCTCTCGCCTTCTGTGTCTGGAAACACCATATATTTT
CASSRTGGPGPLSPSVSGNTIYF
>TRBJ2-7|NA|TRBV30|NA
TGTGCCTGGAGTGTAGGGGGTCACTACGAGCAGTACTTC
CAWSVGGHYEQYF
>TRBJ2-1|NA|TRBV4-1|NA
TGCGCCAGCAGCCAAGAGGCCAGCCACTCCTACAATGAGCAGTTCTTC
CASSQEASHSYNEQFF
>TRBJ1-5|NA|TRBV28|NA
TGTGCCAGCAGAGAGACAGGAACTAGCAATCAGCCCCAGCATTTT
CASRETGTSNQPQHF
>TRBJ2-2|NA|TRBV25-1|NA
TGTGCCAGCAGTAGGGGCGCGGAAAGTCACACCGGGGAGCTGTTTTTT
CASSRGAESHTGELFF
>TRBJ2-7|NA|TRBV5-1|TRBD2
TGCGCCAGCACCGGTACGGGACTAGCGGGGAACTACGAGCAGTACTTC
CASTGTGLAGNYEQYF
>TRBJ2-3|NA|TRBV28|TRBD1
TGTGCCAGCAGTTTGAAAATGACCCGGTCCCCAGGACAGGGGTGGACAGATACGCAGTATTTT
CASSLKMTRSPGQGWTDTQYF
>TRBJ1-4|NA|TRBV19|TRBD1
TGTGCCAGTAGGAACCCCGGGACAGGGGATGAAAAACTGTTTTTT
CASRNPGTGDEKLFF
>TRBJ2-7|NA|TRBV19|NA
TGTGCCAGTAGTACTCAGGGGAGCTCCTACGAGCAGTACTTC
CASSTQGSSYEQYF
>TRBJ1-1|NA|TRBV27|NA
TGTGCCAGCAGTTTATGGTTGAACACTGAAGCTTTCTTT
CASSLWLNTEAFF
>TRBJ1-2|NA|TRBV4-3|TRBD1
TGCGCCAGCAGCCAAGAGGGGGACAGGGCGTTAGATGGGGGCTACACCTTC
CASSQEGDRALDGGYTF
>TRBJ1-6|NA|TRBV21-1|NA
TGTGCCAGCAGCACCCGGACAGGGGTCTATTCACCCCTCCACTTT
CASSTRTGVYSPLHF
>TRBJ1-6|NA|TRBV19|TRBD1
TGTGCCACCGCGGACAGGGAAATTTATAATTCACCCCTCCACTTT
CATADREIYNSPLHF
>TRBJ2-1|NA|TRBV2|NA
TGTGCCAGCAGGGGGGTGGGTGAGCAGTTCTTC
CASRGVGEQFF
>TRBJ2-7|NA|TRBV5-1|TRBD1
TGCGCCAGCAGCTTGGCCGGGACAGTCGAGCAGTACTTC
CASSLAGTVEQYF
>TRBJ1-5|NA|TRBV27|NA
TGTGCCAGCAGTTTAACGCAGACCGATCAGCCCCAGCATTTT
CASSLTQTDQPQHF
>TRBJ2-7|NA|TRBV6-5|TRBD1
TGTGCCAGCAGTTATGGGGACAGATCCTACGAGCAGTACTTC
CASSYGDRSYEQYF
>TRBJ2-7|NA|TRBV5-4|NA
TGTGCCAGCAGCGGGGGGGACAGGTCCTACGAGCAGTACTTC
CASSGGDRSYEQYF
>TRBJ2-1|NA|TRBV19|TRBD2
TGTGCCAGTAGAACCCCCGGGACTAGGACCTCGTTGGAGCAGTTCTTC
CASRTPGTRTSLEQFF
>TRBJ1-2|NA|TRBV12-3/TRBV12-4|NA
TGTGCCAGCAGTTACGGGCAGGGCTATGGCTACACCTTC
CASSYGQGYGYTF
>TRBJ2-1|NA|TRBV20-1|TRBD2
TGCAGTGCTAGTGTCCCTAGCGGCGATGAGCAGTTCTTC
CSASVPSGDEQFF
>TRBJ2-2|NA|TRBV7-6|NA
TGTGCCAGCAGCTTTGGGCCTTTGCACACCGGGGAGCTGTTTTTT
CASSFGPLHTGELFF
>TRBJ2-7|NA|TRBV5-4|NA
TGTGCCAGCAGTCGTGGACTCGATCAAACCTACGAGCAGTACTTC
CASSRGLDQTYEQYF
>TRBJ1-2|NA|TRBV3-1/TRBV3-2|TRBD1
TGTGCCAGCAAGAGCGGACAGGTGACAAACTATGGCTACACCTTC
CASKSGQVTNYGYTF
>TRBJ2-5|NA|TRBV19|TRBD2
TGTGCCAGTAGTACCCAGACTAGCGGGAGAGAGACCCAGTACTTC
CASSTQTSGRETQYF
>TRBJ1-5|NA|TRBV4-3|NA
TGCGCCAGCAGCCAAGATAGGGGGAATCAGCCCCAGCATTTT
CASSQDRGNQPQHF
>TRBJ2-6|once|TRBV4-3|NA
TGCGCCAGCAGCCCAGGGACTTCTGGGGCCAACGTCCTGACTTTC
CASSPGTSGANVLTF
>TRBJ2-5|NA|TRBV5-1|TRBD2
TGCGCCAGCAGCCCGGACCTAGCGGTGACCCAGTACTTC
CASSPDLAVTQYF
>TRBJ1-2|few|TRBV7-9|NA
TGTGCCAGCAGCTTAGGCAGAGATCGTCTAGGCTACACCTTC
CASSLGRDRLGYTF
>TRBJ1-4|NA|TRBV19|TRBD1
TGTGCCAGTAGTGCCGACAGGGAAACTAATGAAAAACTGTTTTTT
CASSADRETNEKLFF
>TRBJ1-4|NA|TRBV7-2|NA
TGTGCCAGCAGCTTATGGGGTGGGGGTAATGAAAAACTGTTTTTT
CASSLWGGGNEKLFF
>TRBJ2-7|NA|TRBV18|TRBD1
TGTGCCAGCTCACCACCGGACAGGGCGGGCGAGCAGTACTTC
CASSPPDRAGEQYF
>TRBJ1-1|NA|TRBV6-2/TRBV6-3|TRBD1
TGTGCCAGCAGTTACTTACAGGGGTCTGAAGCTTTCTTT
CASSYLQGSEAFF
>TRBJ2-5|NA|TRBV7-3|TRBD1
TGTGCCAGCAGCCCCCCACTTGACAGGGAACAAGAGACCCAGTACTTC
CASSPPLDREQETQYF
>TRBJ1-2|NA|TRBV7-9|NA
TGTGCCAGCAGCTTAGAGGTATCGGGTAGGGATGGCTACACCTTC
CASSLEVSGRDGYTF
>TRBJ1-1|NA|TRBV28|NA
TGTGCCAGCAACATCCAGAACCGGCCTTTTGAAGCTTTCTTT
CASNIQNRPFEAFF
>TRBJ2-7|NA|TRBV27|NA
TGTGCCAGCAGTCTCCGGGCAGGGATAAGCGAGCAGTACTTC
CASSLRAGISEQYF
>TRBJ1-3|NA|TRBV2|TRBD1
TGTGCCAGCAGTACGGACAGGGAGTACGTTTCTGGAAACACCATATATTTT
CASSTDREYVSGNTIYF
>TRBJ2-7|NA|TRBV5-1|TRBD2
TGCGCCAGCACCGGGGGGGCCTACGAGCAGTACTTC
CASTGGAYEQYF
>TRBJ1-2|NA|TRBV9|NA
TGTGCCAGCAGCGGTGGGGTAATCGCAGGACCCTATGGCTACACCTTC
CASSGGVIAGPYGYTF
>TRBJ2-1|NA|TRBV9|TRBD2
TGTGCCAGCAGCGTAGGTCTAGCGGGGGGGTACAATGAGCAGTTCTTC
CASSVGLAGGYNEQFF
>TRBJ1-2|once|TRBV18|TRBD1
TGTGCCAGCTCACGATCCGGACAGGGCGGAGATGGCTACACCTTC
CASSRSGQGGDGYTF
>TRBJ1-4|NA|TRBV5-1|NA
TGCGCCAGCAGCTTGGGACAGGATGAAAAACTGTTTTTT
CASSLGQDEKLFF